A selection of T cell receptor beta chains follows, all from one sample in a study of CD8 T cells in Susac syndrome. TCRdb re-called the immunoSEQ multiplex PCR reads with MiXCR, one entry per CDR3 protein. The sample includes approximately 190,000 distinct CDR3 sequences, 95% of them seen just once. The sample was CD4+ T cells from PBMCs. Receptors were obtained from a human donor with Susac syndrome. Each CDR3 is given with its conserved first and last residue. Each record gives: D gene, clone size, V gene, J gene, CDR3 DNA, CDR3 protein. D genes are given only for firm matches. Clone sizes are given selectively: once, few, many, or a class where the clone is expanded.

D: TRBD2
size: .
V: TRBV3-1
J: TRBJ2-3
DNA: TGTGCCAGCAGCCAAGTTAGCGGGTGGACAGATACGCAGTATTTT
CDR3: CASSQVSGWTDTQYF

D: TRBD2
size: .
V: TRBV30
J: TRBJ2-2
DNA: TGTGCCTGGAAATGGGGACTACCGGACGGGGAGCTGTTTTTT
CDR3: CAWKWGLPDGELFF

D: .
size: .
V: TRBV27
J: TRBJ1-3
DNA: TGTGCCAGCAGTAGGACATCTATGAGCTCTGGAAACACCATATATTTT
CDR3: CASSRTSMSSGNTIYF

D: TRBD2
size: once
V: TRBV5-4
J: TRBJ2-5
DNA: TGTGCCAGCGGGGGACTAGCGGGGGGGTCGGAGACCCAGTACTTC
CDR3: CASGGLAGGSETQYF

D: .
size: .
V: TRBV28
J: TRBJ1-5
DNA: TGTGCCAGCAGCCCGGACACTAATCAGCCCCAGCATTTT
CDR3: CASSPDTNQPQHF

D: TRBD2
size: .
V: TRBV11-2
J: TRBJ2-5
DNA: TGTGCCAGCAACCCGACTAGCGGGGGCGGGACCCAGTACTTC
CDR3: CASNPTSGGGTQYF

D: TRBD1
size: .
V: TRBV28
J: TRBJ1-4
DNA: TGTGCCAGCAGTTTGACAGGGTCCATCGGTGAAAAACTGTTTTTT
CDR3: CASSLTGSIGEKLFF

D: .
size: .
V: TRBV20-1
J: TRBJ1-5
DNA: TGCAGTGCTAGGAAGGCCCCCAATAGCAATCAGCCCCAGCATTTT
CDR3: CSARKAPNSNQPQHF

D: TRBD1
size: .
V: TRBV7-8
J: TRBJ2-2
DNA: TGTGCCAGCAGCCCCCGACAGGGTTCCGGGGAGCTGTTTTTT
CDR3: CASSPRQGSGELFF

D: .
size: .
V: TRBV20-1
J: TRBJ1-4
DNA: TGCAGTGCTAGGGGAGAGCTTGTAGGAGTTGAAAAACTGTTTTTT
CDR3: CSARGELVGVEKLFF

D: TRBD1
size: .
V: TRBV4-3
J: TRBJ1-1
DNA: TGCGCCAGCAGCCAACGAAAGGACAGGATGAACACTGAAGCTTTCTTT
CDR3: CASSQRKDRMNTEAFF

D: .
size: .
V: TRBV3-1
J: TRBJ2-7
DNA: TGTGCCAGCAGTCAACAATACGAGCAGTACTTC
CDR3: CASSQQYEQYF

D: .
size: .
V: TRBV29-1
J: TRBJ2-5
DNA: TGCAGCGTTGAAGGCGGGTACGAGACCCAGTACTTC
CDR3: CSVEGGYETQYF

D: .
size: few
V: TRBV28
J: TRBJ2-7
DNA: TGTGCCAGCAGTCCCGGGCCCTACGAGCAGTACTTC
CDR3: CASSPGPYEQYF

D: .
size: .
V: TRBV29-1
J: TRBJ2-2
DNA: TGCAGCGTTGTTTCTGGTGGGGACGGGGAGCTGTTTTTT
CDR3: CSVVSGGDGELFF

D: .
size: few
V: TRBV6-5
J: TRBJ2-3
DNA: TGTGCCAGCAGTTCCCTGGCTAGCACAGATACGCAGTATTTT
CDR3: CASSSLASTDTQYF

D: .
size: .
V: TRBV30
J: TRBJ1-3
DNA: TGTGCCTGGAATCCAATTGCTGGAAACACCATATATTTT
CDR3: CAWNPIAGNTIYF

D: .
size: once
V: TRBV12-3/TRBV12-4
J: TRBJ1-5
DNA: TGTGCCAGCAGACAGTATCAACAGCCCCAGCATTTT
CDR3: CASRQYQQPQHF

D: .
size: .
V: TRBV3-1
J: TRBJ1-1
DNA: TGTGCCAGCACCTTTCGGGACACTGAAGCTTTCTTT
CDR3: CASTFRDTEAFF

D: TRBD1
size: .
V: TRBV2
J: TRBJ1-2
DNA: TGTGCCAGCGAGACAGGGGGCGTCTATGGCTACACCTTC
CDR3: CASETGGVYGYTF

D: .
size: .
V: TRBV5-1
J: TRBJ1-1
DNA: TGCGCCAGCAGCCCAGGGGCAGGCTGGGACACTGAAGCTTTCTTT
CDR3: CASSPGAGWDTEAFF

D: .
size: .
V: TRBV29-1
J: TRBJ2-2
DNA: TGCAGCGCAGGGAACACCGGGGAGCTGTTTTTT
CDR3: CSAGNTGELFF

D: .
size: .
V: TRBV29-1
J: TRBJ1-1
DNA: TGCAGCGTTGAAGATTTACAGGGTCGAACTGAAGCTTTCTTT
CDR3: CSVEDLQGRTEAFF

D: .
size: .
V: TRBV5-4
J: TRBJ1-2
DNA: TGTGCCAGCAGCTTGGATACGGGAAGCACCTTC
CDR3: CASSLDTGSTF

D: .
size: few
V: TRBV5-4
J: TRBJ2-1
DNA: TGTGCCAGCAGCTTGAGTAATGAGCAGTTCTTC
CDR3: CASSLSNEQFF

D: .
size: .
V: TRBV20-1
J: TRBJ2-7
DNA: TGCAGTGCTGTTAATTCCGGGACACTCTCCTACGAGCAGTACTTC
CDR3: CSAVNSGTLSYEQYF

D: .
size: .
V: TRBV15
J: TRBJ2-5
DNA: TGTGCCACCAGCCCTACCTCTAGCGTGGAGACCCAGTACTTC
CDR3: CATSPTSSVETQYF

D: TRBD2
size: .
V: TRBV7-2
J: TRBJ2-3
DNA: TGTGCCAGCAGCTCATCTGTTAGCGGGGGGGCCGAAGATACGCAGTATTTT
CDR3: CASSSSVSGGAEDTQYF

D: TRBD2
size: few
V: TRBV5-6
J: TRBJ2-7
DNA: TGTGCCAGCAGCTTGTTGCGGGGGAGGGACGAGCAGTACTTC
CDR3: CASSLLRGRDEQYF

D: .
size: .
V: TRBV12-3/TRBV12-4
J: TRBJ2-5
DNA: TGTGCCAGCAGTTTCGACAGTCAAGAGACCCAGTACTTC
CDR3: CASSFDSQETQYF

D: TRBD2
size: .
V: TRBV19
J: TRBJ2-1
DNA: TGTGCCAGTACTCGAGCGGGGGGCAGGGATGAGCAGTTCTTC
CDR3: CASTRAGGRDEQFF

D: TRBD1
size: .
V: TRBV3-1
J: TRBJ2-7
DNA: TGTGCCAGCAGCCCCGCCCCGACAGGGCCATCCTACGAGCAGTACTTC
CDR3: CASSPAPTGPSYEQYF

D: .
size: .
V: TRBV5-1
J: TRBJ2-3
DNA: TGCGCCAGCAGCTTGAGGACGGACTTTTCAGATACGCAGTATTTT
CDR3: CASSLRTDFSDTQYF

D: .
size: .
V: TRBV15
J: TRBJ1-3
DNA: TGTGCCACCAGCAGTGCGAATTCCGGAAACACCATATATTTT
CDR3: CATSSANSGNTIYF

D: .
size: .
V: TRBV3-1
J: TRBJ1-2
DNA: TGTGCCAGCAGCCAAGTGGCCGGGGTAAAGGGAGGCTACACCTTC
CDR3: CASSQVAGVKGGYTF

D: .
size: .
V: TRBV12-3/TRBV12-4
J: TRBJ2-1
DNA: TGTGCCAGCAGTTATCGGCGGGGCGAATACAATGAGCAGTTCTTC
CDR3: CASSYRRGEYNEQFF

D: .
size: .
V: TRBV12-3/TRBV12-4
J: TRBJ1-6
DNA: TGTGCCAGCAGTTCAGAGGGGCAGGGGCGAGTATATAATTCACCCCTCCACTTT
CDR3: CASSSEGQGRVYNSPLHF

D: TRBD2
size: once
V: TRBV5-4
J: TRBJ2-1
DNA: TGTGCCAGCAGCTTCTTTCTAGCGGGATACAATGAGCAGTTCTTC
CDR3: CASSFFLAGYNEQFF

D: .
size: .
V: TRBV20-1
J: TRBJ2-1
DNA: TGCAGTGCTATCACCGGGACACGGGGTGAGCAGTTCTTC
CDR3: CSAITGTRGEQFF

D: .
size: .
V: TRBV29-1
J: TRBJ2-3
DNA: TGCAGCGGATCAATTCCCCCGCAGTATTTT
CDR3: CSGSIPPQYF

D: TRBD2
size: .
V: TRBV5-4
J: TRBJ2-3
DNA: TGTGCCAGCAGCTCCGGGGCTAGCGGGGGGACCACAGATACGCAGTATTTT
CDR3: CASSSGASGGTTDTQYF

D: .
size: once
V: TRBV11-3
J: TRBJ2-1
DNA: TGTGCCAGCAGCAAGGGGGAGTTGCAGTTCTTC
CDR3: CASSKGELQFF

D: TRBD2
size: .
V: TRBV27
J: TRBJ2-7
DNA: TGTGCCAGCAGTTTAGGGGCGGGGGGCAGCGAGCAGTACTTC
CDR3: CASSLGAGGSEQYF

D: .
size: .
V: TRBV18
J: TRBJ1-3
DNA: TGTGCCAGCTCACCGTCAGGTTGGCTCCCTGGAAACACCATATATTTT
CDR3: CASSPSGWLPGNTIYF

D: .
size: .
V: TRBV3-1
J: TRBJ2-4
DNA: TGTGCCAGCAGCCAACGTGGGTCAGCTGCCAAAAACATTCAGTACTTC
CDR3: CASSQRGSAAKNIQYF

D: TRBD1
size: .
V: TRBV20-1
J: TRBJ2-5
DNA: TGCAGTGCTAGAGGACGGGGACAGCTATGGCGGGAGACCCAGTACTTC
CDR3: CSARGRGQLWRETQYF

D: TRBD2
size: .
V: TRBV9
J: TRBJ2-1
DNA: TGTGCCAGCAGCGGGGGCGGGGGGGCCCAGTACAATGAGCAGTTCTTC
CDR3: CASSGGGGAQYNEQFF

D: TRBD1
size: .
V: TRBV29-1
J: TRBJ1-5
DNA: TGCAGCGTAGGATCCGGGACAGCCAATCAGCCCCAGCATTTT
CDR3: CSVGSGTANQPQHF

D: TRBD2
size: .
V: TRBV11-2
J: TRBJ2-3
DNA: TGTGCCAGCAGCTTAGTCGGTACTAGCGGAAGAAGCACAGATACGCAGTATTTT
CDR3: CASSLVGTSGRSTDTQYF

D: .
size: once
V: TRBV29-1
J: TRBJ1-2
DNA: TGCAGCGTTCGCCAGGGAGGAGGCTACACCTTC
CDR3: CSVRQGGGYTF

D: TRBD1
size: .
V: TRBV30
J: TRBJ1-4
DNA: TGTGCCTGGAGTTACCCCTCGTGGACAGGTTATAATGAAAAACTGTTTTTT
CDR3: CAWSYPSWTGYNEKLFF

D: .
size: .
V: TRBV6-2/TRBV6-3
J: TRBJ2-1
DNA: TGTGCCAGCAGTGAGGGGGGTGGCTACAATGAGCAGTTCTTC
CDR3: CASSEGGGYNEQFF

D: TRBD1
size: .
V: TRBV12-3/TRBV12-4
J: TRBJ1-6
DNA: TGTGCCAGCAGTCCCGGGACAGGGTATTCACCCCTCCACTTT
CDR3: CASSPGTGYSPLHF

D: TRBD1
size: .
V: TRBV29-1
J: TRBJ2-7
DNA: TGCAGCGTGGACAGGGGGACGTACGAGCAGTACTTC
CDR3: CSVDRGTYEQYF

D: .
size: .
V: TRBV18
J: TRBJ2-7
DNA: TGTGCCAGCTCCCCCTCCACCGGGACCCTCGAGCAGTACTTC
CDR3: CASSPSTGTLEQYF